This TCR beta chain is from a study of OX40 agonist ivuxolimab in advanced cancers. The length of the CDR3 is 14 residues. Germline CDR1 is SGHNT and CDR2 is YYREEE (reference sequence). J was trimmed by 6 bases and V by 5 bases; bases with no gene match: 6. Sequencing used immunoSEQ multiplex PCR; TCRdb keeps in-frame clones, though not all of them. This sample has some 98,000 clones, with roughly 83% found just once. This chain uses TRBV5-4 with TRBJ2-3, with TRBD1 matching over 10 bases. The sequence came from an adult with an advanced solid tumor such as melanoma, head and neck, liver or kidney cancer. Sequences were derived from CD4+ or CD8+ T cells sorted from blood, sampled in a trial of the OX40 agonist ivuxolimab. The CDR3 sequence: CASRPTGGRDTQYF. CDR3 bases: TGTGCCAGCAGGCCGACAGGGGGCAGGGATACGCAGTATTTT.